The source of this T cell receptor (beta chain) is a study of T cell repertoires in cytomegalovirus infection. Background on the study: Based on public TCR beta signatures, there were indications of CMV infection and of a matching HLA type. Whole-study findings and limits: What dominated the ex vivo response were HLA-C-restricted CMV-specific TCR beta clonotypes.

The V gene end was trimmed by 5 bases and the J gene end by 8 bases; junction bases not matched to a gene: 10. The CDR3 is 15 amino acids. Germline values: CDR1 SGHTA, CDR2 FQGTGA. Turning to this clonotype: Its specificity is unknown.

Using its own MiXCR run on the reads, TCRdb lists one record per CDR3 protein. The table lists 290,000 or so distinct CDR3 sequences, 25% of them singletons, with roughly 13% in the top ten. The J gene is TRBJ2-4, the V gene TRBV7-3, with 9 positions matching TRBD1. This TCR was sampled from a human donor in good health (CMV status not recorded). Some clones in this sample may be carry-over from other donors' samples. Sequencing was carried out using PBMCs. CDR3 in amino acids: CASSPSWDRVYIQYF. CDR3 bases: TGTGCCAGCAGCCCGTCCTGGGACAGGGTCTACATTCAGTACTTC.